This T cell receptor (beta chain) emerged from a study of cytomegalovirus exposure and HLA in healthy donors. With respect to this clone: Its cognate antigen is unknown.

Study observations and caveats: TCR beta V segments were, for the most part, productive about 87% or about 30% of the time in an earlier analysis. Most TCR sequences proved rare, with some public TCRs found in many donors. A later analysis showed TCR association rates differing by HLA locus, peaking at DRB1 and lowest at HLA-C.

V was clipped by 8 bases and J by 5 bases; unmatched bases: 14. Germline V gene sequence: CDR1 SGHAT, CDR2 FQNNGV. The CDR3 runs to 15 residues. In the PCR, 60 Vbeta and 13 Jbeta primers were used. Measured with immunoSEQ multiplex PCR; TCRdb has only the in-frame clones, and not every one. The sample has approximately 150,000 clones, 71% seen once. The specimen sequenced was PBMCs. J is TRBJ2-7 and V is TRBV11-2; 8 bases fit TRBD2. The clonotype comes from a woman aged 25 to 39 in good health and CMV-seronegative. The CDR3 DNA sequence: TGTGCCAGCCTACGGAGTCGCGGGAGGACCAACGAGCAGTACTTC. This codes for CASLRSRGRTNEQYF.